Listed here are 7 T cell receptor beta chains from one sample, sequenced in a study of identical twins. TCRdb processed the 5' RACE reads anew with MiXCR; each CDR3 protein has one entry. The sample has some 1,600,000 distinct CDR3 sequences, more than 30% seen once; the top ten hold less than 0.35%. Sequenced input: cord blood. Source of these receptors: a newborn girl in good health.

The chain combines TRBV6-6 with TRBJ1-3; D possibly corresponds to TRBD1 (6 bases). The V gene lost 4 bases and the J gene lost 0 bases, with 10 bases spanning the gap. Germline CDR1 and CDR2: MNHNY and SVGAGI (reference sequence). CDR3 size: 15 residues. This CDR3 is CASSSRQASGNTIYF. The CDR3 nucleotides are TGTGCCAGCAGTTCCCGACAGGCCTCTGGAAACACCATATATTTT.

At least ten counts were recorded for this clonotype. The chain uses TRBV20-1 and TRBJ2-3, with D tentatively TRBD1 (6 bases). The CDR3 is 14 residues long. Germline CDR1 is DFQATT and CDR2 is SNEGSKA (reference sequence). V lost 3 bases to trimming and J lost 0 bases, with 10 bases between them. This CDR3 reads CSASRGGSTDTQYF. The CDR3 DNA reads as TGCAGTGCTAGCCGAGGGGGTAGCACAGATACGCAGTATTTT.

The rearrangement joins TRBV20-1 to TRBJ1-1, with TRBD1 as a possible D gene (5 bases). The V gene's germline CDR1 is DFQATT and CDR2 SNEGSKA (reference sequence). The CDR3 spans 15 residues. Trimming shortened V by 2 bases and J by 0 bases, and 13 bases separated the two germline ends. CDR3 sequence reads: CSARTWDGMNTEAFF. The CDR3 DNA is TGCAGTGCTAGAACCTGGGACGGCATGAACACTGAAGCTTTCTTT.

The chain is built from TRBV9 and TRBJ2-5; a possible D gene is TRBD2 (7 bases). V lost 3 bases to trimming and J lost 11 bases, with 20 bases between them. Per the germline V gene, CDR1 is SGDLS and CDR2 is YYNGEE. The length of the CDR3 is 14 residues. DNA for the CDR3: TGTGCCAGCAGCGAAGGGGGAGGGCTGGGGGAGCAGTACTTC. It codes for CASSEGGGLGEQYF. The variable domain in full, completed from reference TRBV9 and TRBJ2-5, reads DSGVTQTPKHLITATGQRVTLRCSPRSGDLSVYWYQQSLDQGLQFLIQYYNGEERAKGNILERFSAQQFPDLHSELNLSSLELGDSALYFCASSEGGGLGEQYFGPGTRLLVL.

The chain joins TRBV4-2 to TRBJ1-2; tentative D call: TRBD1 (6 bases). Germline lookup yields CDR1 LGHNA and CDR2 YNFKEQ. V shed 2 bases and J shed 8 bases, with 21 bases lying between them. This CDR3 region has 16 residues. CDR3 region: CASSQSPRQAFRGYTF. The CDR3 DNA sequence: TGTGCCAGCAGCCAATCGCCCCGACAGGCTTTCAGGGGCTACACCTTC.

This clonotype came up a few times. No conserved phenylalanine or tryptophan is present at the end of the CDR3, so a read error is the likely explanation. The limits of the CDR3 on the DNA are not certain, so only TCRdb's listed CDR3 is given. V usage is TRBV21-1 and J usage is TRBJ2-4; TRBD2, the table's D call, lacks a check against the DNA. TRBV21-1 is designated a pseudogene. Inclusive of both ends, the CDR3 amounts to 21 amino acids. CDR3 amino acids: CASSPRGWAGGSLLAKNIQYL.

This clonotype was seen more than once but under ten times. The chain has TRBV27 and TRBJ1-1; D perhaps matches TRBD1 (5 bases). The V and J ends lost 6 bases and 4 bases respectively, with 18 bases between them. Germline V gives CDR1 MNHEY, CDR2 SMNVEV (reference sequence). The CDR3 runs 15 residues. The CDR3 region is CASSLFWGDGTEAFF. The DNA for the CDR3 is TGTGCCAGCAGCCTATTCTGGGGGGACGGCACTGAAGCTTTCTTT.